This T cell receptor beta chain derives from a study of T cells in Graves' hyperthyroidism and ophthalmopathy. Clinical symptoms, serum thyroxine, TRAb, thyroid ultrasound and orbital computed tomography established diagnosis. Concerning this clonotype: Its antigen is undetermined.

This CDR3 spans 15 amino acids. Germline V lookup: CDR1 LNHNV, CDR2 YYDKDF (reference sequence). After removal of 1 base from V and 7 bases from J, the junction contained 5 bases not matched to a gene. Amplification yielded TCR beta CDR3 regions, with RNA transcripts as the source. With the HTBI primer set, the TCR CDR3 went through a first round of RT-PCR. A single record per CDR3 protein comes from TCRdb applying MiXCR to the multiplex PCR reads. The top ten hold about 40% of the sample, which has about 500,000 distinct CDR3 sequences, 40% to 50% seen once. Notes on the study in general: Through a model of 13 V-J features, ophthalmopathy was separated from stable hyperthyroidism. Onset of ophthalmopathy came a median approximately 6.8 months after the model predicted it. Most clonotypes expanded in the thyroid (above 0.001) were also present in blood.

The V call is TRBV15, the J call TRBJ1-5; 9 positions agree with TRBD1. Sequencing input: peripheral blood or thyroid tissue (not recorded which). The source of this sequence is an adult woman with Graves' disease, either hyperthyroidism or ophthalmopathy (not recorded which). CDR3 in amino acids: CATSRATGGGQPQHF. The CDR3 nucleotides are TGTGCCACCAGCAGAGCGACAGGGGGTGGACAGCCCCAGCATTTT.